This passage covers 4 T cell receptor beta chains from one sample sequenced in a study of tumor and adjacent non-tumor tissue in lung cancer. The library came from three nested PCR rounds adapted from ARM-PCR protocols. One entry per CDR3 protein, called by TCRdb with MiXCR from the multiplex PCR reads. Of some 80,000 distinct CDR3 sequences listed, more than 75% are singletons. The template was RNA from unsorted bulk tissue. This non-tumor lung sample came from over 3 cm beyond the tumor edge. What was sequenced was distant non-tumor lung tissue. These TCRs come from a woman in her 50s with non-small cell lung cancer.

The chain has TRBV7-8 and TRBJ1-4; D perhaps matches TRBD1 (5 bases). V lost 10 bases and J 7 bases, leaving 16 bases between the germline ends. The CDR3 spans 13 residues. CDR1 and CDR2 from the germline V gene are SGHVS and FQNEAQ. The DNA of the CDR3 is TGTGCCAACAGGTTAGGGTTAGGTGAAAAACTGTTTTTT. Translating it yields CANRLGLGEKLFF.

A word on this clonotype: At one end, the junction sequence differs from germline, possibly due to a read error. This chain connects TRBV6-2 or TRBV6-3 to TRBJ2-1, with 9 bases matching TRBD2. Germline V gene sequence: CDR1 MNHEY, CDR2 SVGEGT. The CDR3 totals 15 residues. The chain's CDR3 is CASSPGLACVNEQSF. The CDR3 region has the DNA TGTGCCAGCAGCCCCGGACTAGCGTGTGTAAATGAGCAGAGCTTC.

In regard to this clonotype: A read error may account for a junction end that differs from germline. The chain combines TRBV11-2 with TRBJ1-5; possibly TRBD1 for D (5 bases). The CDR3 loop spans 13 amino acids. Per the germline V gene, CDR1 is SGHAT and CDR2 is FQNNGV. This chain's CDR3 is CTSSLENGGAQHF. CDR3 bases: TGTACCAGCAGTCTAGAGAACGGGGGGGCCCAGCATTTT.

As for this clonotype: Germline is not matched at one junction end, which may reflect a read error. The V gene is TRBV29-1, the J gene TRBJ2-5; unclear D gene. Germline CDR1 is SQVTM and CDR2 is ANQGSEA. The CDR3 sequence is 16 residues long. CDR3 region: CSVEGSGVPREETQYF. CDR3 nucleotide sequence: TGCAGTGTTGAAGGAAGTGGAGTGCCCCGAGAAGAGACTCAGTACTTC.